Each of the 30 T cell receptor beta chains below was sequenced from the same sample in a study of blood T cell repertoires in COVID-19. Sequenced by immunoSEQ multiplex PCR; TCRdb stores in-frame clones only, minus some. The repertoire holds roughly 200,000 clones, with about 86% as singletons. The sample taken for sequencing was PBMCs or T cells enriched from blood (not recorded which). The receptors here all came from a woman in her forties or fifties in a cohort exposed to, infected with or recovered from COVID-19 (not recorded which).

The rearrangement joins TRBV28 to TRBJ1-4, with 9 bases fitting TRBD1. Germline loops: CDR1 MDHEN, CDR2 SYDVKM. V lost 1 base and J lost 6; bases outside the gene matches: 3. This CDR3 contains 15 residues. In DNA form, the CDR3 reads TGTGCCAGCAGTTTATCGGGACAGGGTGATGAAAAACTGTTTTTT. Encoded protein: CASSLSGQGDEKLFF.

CDR3 in DNA: TGTGCCAGCAGCTTAGGTCTAGCGGAAAAACAAGAGACCCAGTACTTC. It translates to CASSLGLAEKQETQYF. The V and J genes are TRBV7-9 and TRBJ2-5; TRBD2 aligns across 7 bases. Germline values: CDR1 SEHNR, CDR2 FQNEAQ (reference sequence). This CDR3 has 16 residues. V dropped 1 base and J dropped 2; count of bases not matched to a gene: 7.

The rearrangement joins TRBV15 to TRBJ2-7; a weak D match, TRBD2 (5 bases). V was pared by 3 bases and J by 5 bases, with 11 bases between. This CDR3 is built from 13 residues. Germline CDR1 reads LNHNV; CDR2 reads YYDKDF (reference sequence). This CDR3 is CATSSVLGDEQYF. The CDR3 region has the DNA TGTGCCACCAGCAGTGTACTCGGGGACGAGCAGTACTTC.

The genes are TRBV29-1 and TRBJ1-1; D is uncertain. The V gene lost 6 bases and the J gene lost 4 bases, with 9 bases spanning the gap. Germline CDR1 and CDR2: SQVTM and ANQGSEA. There are 11 residues in the CDR3. The CDR3 coding sequence is TGCAGCGTCGCGCTTGGCACTGAAGCTTTCTTT. Protein sequence: CSVALGTEAFF.

The chain uses TRBV5-5 and TRBJ1-4; D is perhaps TRBD1 (6 bases). V was shortened by 0 bases and J by 12 bases, with 15 bases between the two germline ends. This CDR3 is built from 14 residues. CDR1 and CDR2 from the germline V gene are SGHKS and YYEKEE (reference sequence). As DNA, the CDR3 is TGTGCCAGCAGCTTGGAGCACGGGGGGGCGGAACTGTTTTTT. Its protein is CASSLEHGGAELFF. The full variable domain, its missing parts supplied by reference TRBV5-5 and TRBJ1-4, is DAGVTQSPTHLIKTRGQQVTLRCSPISGHKSVSWYQQVLGQGPQFIFQYYEKEERGRGNFPDRFSARQFPNYSSELNVNALLLGDSALYLCASSLEHGGAELFFGSGTQLSVL.

V and J are TRBV9 and TRBJ1-1, with 8 bases that match TRBD1. The CDR3 is made up of 16 amino acids. V was clipped by 0 bases and J by 4 bases; unmatched bases: 8. Germline V gene data show CDR1 as SGDLS and CDR2 as YYNGEE. The CDR3 loop reads CASSVEPAGGGTEAFF. CDR3 DNA sequence: TGTGCCAGCAGCGTAGAGCCCGCAGGGGGCGGCACTGAAGCTTTCTTT.

This chain connects TRBV4-3 to TRBJ1-1; 10 bases agree with TRBD1. The junction had 5 bases not matched to a gene; V was cut back by 5 bases and J by 5 bases. This CDR3 region has 14 residues. Germline-derived CDR1 and CDR2 are LGHNA and YSLEER. In DNA, the CDR3 is TGCGCCAGCAGCAGACAGGGGGCGCGTACTGAAGCTTTCTTT. It translates to CASSRQGARTEAFF.

The chain employs TRBV3-1 (or the pseudogene TRBV3-2) and TRBJ2-1, with a tentative D call TRBD2 (6 bases). Looked up from germline, CDR1 is LGHDT and CDR2 is YNNKEL (reference sequence). The CDR3 spans 14 residues. The V and J ends lost 4 bases and 0 bases respectively, with 7 bases between them. CDR3 protein: CASSRAGSYNEQFF. The CDR3 DNA reads TGTGCCAGCAGCCGAGCGGGCTCCTACAATGAGCAGTTCTTC.

The chain employs TRBV9 and TRBJ2-2; 7 nucleotides line up with TRBD1. V lost 6 bases and J lost 6; bases outside the gene matches: 11. CDR1 is SGDLS, CDR2 YYNGEE, per germline. The length of the CDR3 is 15 residues. For the CDR3, the DNA is TGTGCCAGCACAGCAGGGGGTAAGGTTTCCGGGGAGCTGTTTTTT. Translation: CASTAGGKVSGELFF. The complete variable domain, with remaining parts taken from reference TRBV9 and TRBJ2-2, reads DSGVTQTPKHLITATGQRVTLRCSPRSGDLSVYWYQQSLDQGLQFLIQYYNGEERAKGNILERFSAQQFPDLHSELNLSSLELGDSALYFCASTAGGKVSGELFFGEGSRLTVL.

V is TRBV10-3 and J is TRBJ2-2, with 9 nucleotides matching TRBD1. Trimming cost V 6 bases and J 5 bases; bases outside gene matches: 4. The CDR3 length is 14 residues. The germline gives CDR1 ENHRY, CDR2 SYGVKD. CDR3 region: CAISGTGYTGELFF. DNA of the CDR3: TGTGCCATCAGCGGGACAGGGTATACCGGGGAGCTGTTTTTT.

The chain carries TRBV28 and TRBJ2-5; a possible D gene is TRBD1 (6 bases). Per germline, CDR1 MDHEN and CDR2 SYDVKM. This CDR3 is built from 13 residues. Trimming cost V 6 bases and J 5 bases, with 13 bases left between them. The CDR3, as DNA: TGTGCCAGCAGGCCACAGGGTCGGGAGACCCAGTACTTC. It yields the protein CASRPQGRETQYF.

The chain combines TRBV7-2 with TRBJ1-6; no reliable D call. V lost 5 bases to trimming and J lost 7 bases, with 6 bases between them. This CDR3 is built from 12 residues. The V gene's germline CDR1 is SGHTA and CDR2 FQGNSA. The CDR3 sequence is CASSLRNSPLHF. In DNA, the CDR3 is TGTGCCAGCAGCCTCAGGAATTCACCCCTCCACTTT.

The chain recombines TRBV19 with TRBJ1-2, with no clear D. V was trimmed by 2 bases and J by 7 bases, leaving 23 bases between them. The germline CDR1 and CDR2 sequences are LNHDA and SQIVND (reference sequence). The CDR3 is 17 residues long. As DNA, the CDR3 is TGTGCCAGTAGTATATTCCCACCCCGGACGGGAGACGGTGGCTACACCTTC. As protein: CASSIFPPRTGDGGYTF.

As for this clone: The same CDR3 can be traced to other DNA sequences in this sample. The chain employs TRBV7-2 and TRBJ2-3, with D tentatively TRBD2 (5 bases). The length of the CDR3 is 13 residues. Trimming took 6 bases from V and 4 from J, leaving 11 bases between them. Germline assignment: CDR1 SGHTA and CDR2 FQGNSA. The CDR3: CASSLGRPDTQYF. CDR3 coding DNA: TGTGCCAGCAGTCTAGGGAGACCAGATACGCAGTATTTT. The whole variable domain, remainder taken from reference TRBV7-2 and TRBJ2-3, is GAGVSQSPSNKVTEKGKDVELRCDPISGHTALYWYRQSLGQGLEFLIYFQGNSAPDKSGLPSDRFSAERTGGSVSTLTIQRTQQEDSAVYLCASSLGRPDTQYFGPGTRLTVL.

The V call is TRBV24-1, the J call TRBJ2-5, with TRBD1 matching 9 bases. The CDR3 runs 15 residues. V was clipped by 3 bases and J by 5 bases; unmatched bases: 6. The germline CDR1 and CDR2 sequences are KGHDR and SFDVKD. CDR3 region: CATSDPTGGRETQYF. DNA of the CDR3: TGTGCCACCAGTGATCCAACAGGGGGCAGGGAGACCCAGTACTTC.

V usage is TRBV7-2 and J usage is TRBJ2-2, with a possible D match to TRBD2 (6 bases). V dropped 5 bases and J dropped 7 bases, with 11 bases sitting between them. The germline gives CDR1 SGHTA, CDR2 FQGNSA. CDR3 length: 13 amino acids. The CDR3 sequence: CASSPAGFGELFF. The CDR3, as DNA: TGTGCCAGCAGCCCCGCGGGGTTCGGGGAGCTGTTTTTT.

CDR3 residues: CASSVGSGYTDTQYF. CDR3 DNA sequence: TGTGCCAGCAGTGTGGGTAGCGGGTACACAGATACGCAGTATTTT. The V and J genes are TRBV2 and TRBJ2-3; 7 bases fit TRBD2. The length of the CDR3 is 15 residues. The V gene end was trimmed by 4 bases and the J gene end by 2 bases; junction bases not matched to a gene: 6. The germline V gene has CDR1 SNHLY and CDR2 FYNNEI.

The J gene is TRBJ2-1, the V gene TRBV29-1, with a tentative D call TRBD1 (6 bases). V lost 4 bases and J 2 bases, leaving 12 bases between the germline ends. Germline V gene lookup returns CDR1 SQVTM and CDR2 ANQGSEA. The CDR3 spans 14 residues. This CDR3 reads CSVGTVRTYNEQFF. The CDR3 DNA reads as TGCAGCGTTGGGACAGTTAGGACCTACAATGAGCAGTTCTTC.

This clone was found once. The J gene is TRBJ2-3, the V gene TRBV5-5; 8 bases are a match to TRBD1. Germline loops: CDR1 SGHKS, CDR2 YYEKEE (reference sequence). V shed 3 bases, J shed 6 bases, and the junction held 9 bases outside the gene matches. The CDR3 extends over 15 amino acids. The CDR3 DNA reads TGTGCCAGCAGCTCAAGGACAGGGATCCGCGATACGCAGTATTTT. It yields the protein CASSSRTGIRDTQYF.

V gene TRBV19 combines with J gene TRBJ2-3; D is possibly TRBD1 (5 bases). The length of the CDR3 is 14 residues. V was pared by 3 bases and J by 1 base, with 8 bases between. Germline V gene data show CDR1 as LNHDA and CDR2 as SQIVND (reference sequence). CDR3 in amino acids: CASSMGQGTDTQYF. CDR3 sequence (DNA): TGTGCCAGTAGTATGGGGCAGGGCACAGATACGCAGTATTTT.

The chain combines TRBV5-8 with TRBJ1-1, with D unresolved. V was pared by 7 bases and J by 5 bases, with 21 bases between. The germline CDR1 and CDR2 sequences are SGHTS and YDEGEE. This CDR3 contains 15 residues. Here the CDR3 reads CASSLYGVRETEAFF. The CDR3 bases are TGTGCCAGCTCACTTTACGGGGTGAGAGAAACTGAAGCTTTCTTT.

The chain links TRBV3-1 (or the pseudogene TRBV3-2) to TRBJ1-5, with D unclear. The germline gives CDR1 LGHDT, CDR2 YNNKEL (reference sequence). There are 14 residues in the CDR3. Trimming removed 0 bases at V and 6 bases at J, with 9 bases between. For the CDR3, the DNA is TGTGCCAGCAGCCAAGAGGCAAAGCGTCAGCCCCAGCATTTT. Translated: CASSQEAKRQPQHF.

This chain uses TRBV19 with TRBJ1-4; unclear D gene. V dropped 3 bases and J dropped 4 bases, with 9 bases sitting between them. From germline, CDR1 is LNHDA and CDR2 SQIVND (reference sequence). The CDR3 is 14 residues long. The CDR3 coding sequence is TGTGCCAGTAGTATGTGGAGCTTTAATGAAAAACTGTTTTTT. It translates to CASSMWSFNEKLFF.

V is TRBV10-2 and J is TRBJ1-4, with D possibly matching TRBD1 (5 bases). Germline loops: CDR1 WSHSY, CDR2 SAAADI. V shed 0 bases and J shed 13 bases, with 6 bases lying between them. This CDR3 is built from 11 residues. The CDR3 nucleotides are TGCGCCAGCAGTGAGTCGACAGTACTGTTTTTT. Its protein is CASSESTVLFF.

This chain joins TRBV11-2 and TRBJ2-1; D gene unclear. There are 13 residues in the CDR3. Germline CDR1 is SGHAT and CDR2 is FQNNGV. The ends were cut back, 6 bases at V and 2 bases at J, with 8 bases in the middle. For the CDR3, the DNA is TGTGCCAGCAGAAGCCCTACCTACAATGAGCAGTTCTTC. This translates into CASRSPTYNEQFF.

This clone was seen a handful of times. The chain links TRBV15 to TRBJ2-7; D is possibly TRBD1 (5 bases). This CDR3 comprises 17 residues. Germline loops: CDR1 LNHNV, CDR2 YYDKDF (reference sequence). Trimming took 1 base from V and 0 from J, leaving 16 bases between them. In DNA, the CDR3 is TGTGCCACCAGCAGAGTAGGGCAGGGCCCCAGCTCCTACGAGCAGTACTTC. Amino acid sequence: CATSRVGQGPSSYEQYF.

The chain links TRBV4-3 to TRBJ2-5; D perhaps matches TRBD2 (6 bases). The length of the CDR3 is 15 residues. Germline V lookup: CDR1 LGHNA, CDR2 YSLEER. V was trimmed by 4 bases and J by 9 bases, leaving 21 bases between them. The CDR3 spells CASSPQEGRPQAQYF. The DNA for the CDR3 is TGCGCCAGCAGCCCTCAGGAGGGACGGCCTCAGGCCCAGTACTTC.

This chain joins TRBV11-2 and TRBJ1-1; 7 bases align to TRBD1. The CDR3 contains 15 residues. V shed 5 bases, J shed 5 bases, and the junction held 11 bases outside the gene matches. Per the germline V gene, CDR1 is SGHAT and CDR2 is FQNNGV. The CDR3 DNA follows: TGTGCCAGCAGCCAACTTCAAACAGGGGCTACTGAAGCTTTCTTT. Residues: CASSQLQTGATEAFF.

The chain uses TRBV6-5 and TRBJ1-5; the D is unclear. The CDR3 runs to 15 residues. Per germline, CDR1 MNHEY and CDR2 SVGAGI. Deletions cut 0 bases from V and 7 bases from J, with 13 bases between. CDR3 in amino acids: CASSYSVGVGQPQHF. In nucleotides, the CDR3 is TGTGCCAGCAGTTACTCAGTCGGGGTAGGCCAGCCCCAGCATTTT.

V and J are TRBV19 and TRBJ1-5, with 8 positions matching TRBD1. With V trimmed by 7 bases and J by 7 bases, 18 bases remained unmatched. The germline CDR1 and CDR2 sequences are LNHDA and SQIVND (reference sequence). The CDR3 is made up of 17 amino acids. The CDR3 reads CASTGGPLGLLNQPQHF. The DNA for the CDR3 is TGTGCCAGTACAGGGGGCCCCTTGGGGTTGCTCAACCAGCCCCAGCATTTT.